A single sample is the source of the 8 T cell receptor beta chains below, sequenced in a study of cytomegalovirus exposure and HLA in healthy donors. Vbeta (60) and Jbeta (13) primers were used in the PCR. Profiling relied on immunoSEQ multiplex PCR, and the TCRdb table lists in-frame clones only, not all of them. Of roughly 98,000 clones detected, around 80% appear once; the ten largest clones hold over 1.1%. Sequencing was performed on PBMCs. These receptors originate from a man aged 35 to 55 in good health and CMV-seronegative.

The chain employs TRBV11-2 and TRBJ2-7, with a tentative D call TRBD1 (5 bases). The CDR3 totals 14 residues. Trimming removed 2 bases from V and 1 base from J, with 9 bases in between. Germline V lookup: CDR1 SGHAT, CDR2 FQNNGV. CDR3 DNA sequence: TGTGCCAGCAGCTTATCAGGACATTCCTACGAGCAGTACTTC. This translates into CASSLSGHSYEQYF.

The chain joins TRBV10-3 to TRBJ1-1; TRBD1 agrees at 8 bases. The junction had 11 bases not matched to a gene; V was cut back by 0 bases and J by 5 bases. There are 17 residues in the CDR3. Germline loops: CDR1 ENHRY, CDR2 SYGVKD. CDR3 sequence reads: CAISESSRGRGGTEAFF. DNA of the CDR3: TGTGCCATCAGTGAGTCAAGCAGGGGGCGCGGAGGGACTGAAGCTTTCTTT.

The chain combines TRBV7-6 with TRBJ1-1; D perhaps matches TRBD1 (6 bases). The CDR3 loop spans 18 amino acids. Germline CDR1 reads SGHVS; CDR2 reads FNYEAQ. Trimming took 4 bases from V and 0 from J, leaving 21 bases between them. CDR3 sequence reads: CASSSLTGPGYMNTEAFF. CDR3 bases: TGTGCCAGCAGCTCCTTGACAGGTCCCGGATATATGAACACTGAAGCTTTCTTT.

The chain recombines TRBV10-3 with TRBJ2-5; weak D call: TRBD2 (5 bases). Germline loops: CDR1 ENHRY, CDR2 SYGVKD. CDR3 length: 14 amino acids. Trimming shortened V by 11 bases and J by 0 bases, and 16 bases separated the two germline ends. CDR3 sequence reads: CAVKGGGYQETQYF. For the CDR3, the DNA is TGTGCCGTCAAAGGCGGCGGGTACCAAGAGACCCAGTACTTC.

The chain carries TRBV25-1 and TRBJ2-5, with 8 bases that match TRBD2. V lost 4 bases and J lost 4; bases outside the gene matches: 5. Germline V lookup: CDR1 MGHDK, CDR2 SYGVNS. The CDR3 is 14 residues long. This CDR3 is CASSASGGVETQYF. The CDR3 coding sequence is TGTGCCAGCAGTGCTTCGGGAGGGGTAGAGACCCAGTACTTC.

The chain uses TRBV7-9 and TRBJ2-2; D ambiguous. Germline V gene lookup returns CDR1 SEHNR and CDR2 FQNEAQ (reference sequence). The CDR3 runs to 13 residues. Trimming pared 4 bases from V and 6 bases from J, leaving 9 bases between. In DNA form, the CDR3 reads TGTGCCAGCAGCTCTCTGTCGTCCGGGGAGCTGTTTTTT. Translating gives CASSSLSSGELFF. Full variable domain (rest looked up from reference TRBV7-9 and TRBJ2-2): DTGVSQNPRHKITKRGQNVTFRCDPISEHNRLYWYRQTLGQGPEFLTYFQNEAQLEKSRLLSDRFSAERPKGSFSTLEIQRTEQGDSAMYLCASSSLSSGELFFGEGSRLTVL.

The chain employs TRBV30 and TRBJ2-2; TRBD1 might be the D (6 bases). CDR1 and CDR2 from the germline V gene are GTSNPN and SVGIG (reference sequence). This CDR3 has 14 amino acids. Trimming took off 3 bases at V and 4 bases at J, with 12 bases between the two ends. The CDR3: CAWSSGTITGELFF. DNA of the CDR3: TGTGCCTGGAGCTCCGGGACAATCACCGGGGAGCTGTTTTTT.

This sequence joins TRBV28 and TRBJ1-5; TRBD1 might be the D (6 bases). Germline V gene lookup returns CDR1 MDHEN and CDR2 SYDVKM. Trimming cost V 6 bases and J 7 bases, with 16 bases left between them. CDR3 length: 14 residues. For the CDR3, the DNA is TGTGCCAGCAGCTATACAACAGGGCCCCAGCCCCAGCATTTT. Residues: CASSYTTGPQPQHF.